The T cell receptor (beta chain) under discussion was sequenced for a study of blood T cell repertoires in COVID-19. Profiled with immunoSEQ multiplex PCR; TCRdb holds only in-frame clones, not every one. The sample carries over 100,000 clones, 75% to 85% recorded once. The clonotype originates from a woman older than 75 with active or convalescent COVID-19. The sample comprised peripheral blood.

The CDR3 loop reads CAIRGGRGDQETQYF. The DNA of the CDR3 is TGTGCCATCCGCGGCGGGAGAGGGGACCAAGAGACCCAGTACTTC. The rearrangement uses TRBV10-3 and TRBJ2-5, with 7 positions matching TRBD2. Germline V gene lookup returns CDR1 ENHRY and CDR2 SYGVKD. Unmatched junction bases numbered 9, after V lost 8 bases and J lost 0 bases. The CDR3 length is 15 residues.